This T cell receptor beta chain was sequenced during a study of molecular identifiers for immune sequencing clone quantification. Study observations and caveats: Clones carrying above 20 RNA copies accounted for over 98% of effector molecules, under 1% in naive cells. For highly expanded clones, sizes could be underestimated when identical TCR molecules share a barcode.

This clonotype was recorded at least ten times. Its antigen remains unidentified. TCRdb processed the PCR reads anew with MiXCR; each CDR3 protein has one entry. This table holds approximately 590,000 distinct CDR3 sequences, 25% found once. V was cut by 2 bases and J by 0 bases, with 10 bases left in between. CDR1 is MNHNS and CDR2 is SASEGT in the germline V gene. The CDR3 extends over 15 amino acids. Naive CD8 sequencing libraries were generated from approximately 20,000 to 1,000,000 sorted cells, with 10%, 30% or 50% RNA as input. Sorting recovered naive CD8 T cells on a CD8+CD4-CCR7+CD45RA+ profile.

The chain links TRBV6-1 to TRBJ1-2; D is uncertain. Sequencing was carried out using naive CD8+ T cells from blood, with Jurkat cell RNA spiked in. The subset denotes: FACS-sorted CD8+CD4-CCR7+CD45RA+ naive T cells. This clonotype was sampled from a human donor in good health. Some libraries in this study had Jurkat cell RNA spiked in. The DNA for the CDR3 is TGTGCCAGCAGTGAACAGGCAGGAACTAACTATGGCTACACCTTC. Encoded protein: CASSEQAGTNYGYTF.